Listed below are T cell receptor beta chains from one sample, sequenced in a study of OX40 agonist ivuxolimab in advanced cancers. Generated by immunoSEQ multiplex PCR, the TCRdb table keeps only in-frame clones and is missing some. The table records tens of thousands of clones, around 81% of them present only once. The sample here was CD4+ or CD8+ T cells sorted from blood, taken in a trial of the OX40 agonist ivuxolimab. These receptors were obtained from an adult with an advanced solid tumor such as melanoma, head and neck, liver or kidney cancer. Both conserved end residues are part of each CDR3. The D gene is left open where the match is weak. Clone size is given for some rows only: seen once, a few or many times, or a class if the clone is expanded.

>NA|TRBJ2-5|TRBV6-1|NA
CASRPRDAQETQYF
TGTGCCAGCAGGCCCCGGGACGCCCAAGAGACCCAGTACTTC
>NA|TRBJ2-7|TRBV19|NA
CASSLGLDYEQYF
TGTGCCAGTAGTTTGGGTCTAGACTACGAGCAGTACTTC
>NA|TRBJ2-3|TRBV5-4|NA
CASSPDSDDTQYF
TGTGCCAGCAGCCCGGACAGCGACGATACGCAGTATTTT
>few|TRBJ2-5|TRBV28|NA
CASSPFPVGEVRETQYF
TGTGCCAGCAGTCCCTTCCCCGTGGGGGAGGTGAGAGAGACCCAGTACTTC
>NA|TRBJ1-2|TRBV6-1|NA
CASNTVSSYTF
TGTGCCAGCAATACAGTCTCAAGCTACACCTTC
>NA|TRBJ2-5|TRBV7-2|NA
CASSLLGTQYF
TGTGCCAGCAGCCTACTCGGAACCCAGTACTTC
>NA|TRBJ2-1|TRBV27|TRBD2
CASSYSGGAGNEQFF
TGTGCCAGCAGTTATAGCGGGGGGGCGGGAAATGAGCAGTTCTTC
>NA|TRBJ1-4|TRBV28|NA
CASSFRGGANEKLFF
TGTGCCAGCAGTTTTCGAGGGGGGGCTAATGAAAAACTGTTTTTT
>once|TRBJ1-1|TRBV19|TRBD1
CASSMQQGATEAFF
TGTGCCAGTAGTATGCAACAGGGGGCGACTGAAGCTTTCTTT
>NA|TRBJ1-1|TRBV6-5|NA
CASSPVGKTEAFF
TGTGCCAGCAGTCCGGTGGGGAAGACTGAAGCTTTCTTT
>once|TRBJ2-2|TRBV7-2|TRBD2
CASSLVGGPVTGELFF
TGTGCCAGCAGCTTAGTGGGAGGGCCAGTTACCGGGGAGCTGTTTTTT
>NA|TRBJ2-1|TRBV6-1|TRBD2
CASREEVAGGNEQFF
TGTGCCAGCAGGGAAGAGGTAGCGGGGGGTAATGAGCAGTTCTTC
>NA|TRBJ1-3|TRBV28|NA
CASSRTGHFSGNTIYF
TGTGCCAGCAGTAGAACAGGGCACTTCTCTGGAAACACCATATATTTT
>NA|TRBJ1-5|TRBV2|NA
CASSASTESNQPQHF
TGTGCCAGCAGTGCCTCAACAGAATCCAATCAGCCCCAGCATTTT
>NA|TRBJ2-7|TRBV30|NA
CAWSVGGSYEQYF
TGTGCCTGGAGTGTAGGGGGGAGCTACGAGCAGTACTTC
>once|TRBJ2-3|TRBV5-1|TRBD2
CASSLTAGGRANTDTQYF
TGCGCCAGCAGCTTAACAGCGGGAGGGAGGGCCAACACAGATACGCAGTATTTT
>NA|TRBJ1-6|TRBV27|TRBD1
CASSWTPQGPPGNSPLHF
TGTGCCAGCAGTTGGACACCACAGGGGCCACCGGGGAATTCACCCCTCCACTTT
>NA|TRBJ1-5|TRBV2|NA
CASTLPRSGSSRSNQPQHF
TGTGCCAGCACCCTCCCCAGGTCGGGCAGCTCACGTAGCAATCAGCCCCAGCATTTT
>NA|TRBJ2-1|TRBV28|TRBD1
CASSYTGGAYNEQFF
TGTGCCAGCAGCTATACAGGGGGCGCCTACAATGAGCAGTTCTTC
>NA|TRBJ1-2|TRBV2|NA
CASSHGTSYGYTF
TGTGCCAGCAGTCACGGGACGTCTTATGGCTACACCTTC
>NA|TRBJ1-2|TRBV9|NA
CASSGYRDHLDGYTF
TGTGCCAGCAGCGGATACCGGGACCATCTTGATGGCTACACCTTC
>NA|TRBJ2-5|TRBV29-1|NA
CSITQGHFPGGQYQETQYF
TGCAGCATCACCCAAGGGCATTTCCCCGGGGGACAATACCAAGAGACCCAGTACTTC
>NA|TRBJ2-7|TRBV7-6|TRBD2
CASSSGLAGYEQYF
TGTGCCAGCAGCTCGGGACTAGCGGGGTACGAGCAGTACTTC
>NA|TRBJ2-2|TRBV7-6|TRBD2
CASSLEASSGTIGELFF
TGTGCCAGCAGCTTAGAAGCGTCTAGCGGGACGATCGGGGAGCTGTTTTTT